The sequence of this T cell receptor beta chain was determined in a study of CD8 T cells in Susac syndrome. Findings of the study overall: Clonal expansion was missing from Susac syndrome CD4+ T cell repertoires.

In regard to this clonotype: Antigen specificity is unknown.

The authors reverse transcribed roughly 0.5 to 1 ug RNA with random hexamers. TCRdb recomputed calls from the immunoSEQ multiplex PCR reads with MiXCR, one row per CDR3 protein. Seen here are about 180,000 distinct CDR3 sequences, 95% to 97% observed once, and the top ten hold around 0.12%. The CDR3 has 13 residues. Trimming pared 5 bases from V and 3 bases from J, leaving 11 bases between. CDR1 and CDR2 (germline): GTSNPN, SVGIG (reference sequence). Sequencing was done on a sample of CD4+ T cells from PBMCs. The J gene is TRBJ1-5, the V gene TRBV30; D call uncertain. This clonotype was sampled from a human donor with Susac syndrome. The CDR3 DNA is TGTGCCTGGTCCGGGCAGGACAATCAGCCCCAGCATTTT. Its translation: CAWSGQDNQPQHF.